The 25 T cell receptor beta chains reported below all come from one sample, sequenced in a study of blood T cells in healthy people across ages. Through a sample-barcoded 5' primer and a J-beta primer mix, a second PCR was run for roughly 6 to 12 cycles. MiXCR, applied by TCRdb to the 5' RACE reads, yields one record per CDR3 protein. The table shows more than 800,000 distinct CDR3 sequences, with 40% to 45% occurring only once. The specimen sequenced was blood. All receptors derive from a woman in her fifties or sixties in good health.

The rearrangement uses TRBV7-2 and TRBJ2-4; D is undetermined. Germline V gene lookup returns CDR1 SGHTA and CDR2 FQGNSA. This CDR3 comprises 15 residues. Trimming took off 5 bases at V and 0 bases at J, with 11 bases between the two ends. The CDR3 DNA reads TGTGCCAGCAGCGCAGGTCTGTTAGCCAAAAACATTCAGTACTTC. Protein sequence: CASSAGLLAKNIQYF. Full variable domain (rest looked up from reference TRBV7-2 and TRBJ2-4): GAGVSQSPSNKVTEKGKDVELRCDPISGHTALYWYRQSLGQGLEFLIYFQGNSAPDKSGLPSDRFSAERTGGSVSTLTIQRTQQEDSAVYLCASSAGLLAKNIQYFGAGTRLSVL.

This clonotype was found a few times. The chain links TRBV27 to TRBJ2-7; 10 bases align to TRBD1. The CDR3 spans 15 residues. CDR1 is MNHEY, CDR2 SMNVEV, per germline (reference sequence). V was clipped by 6 bases and J by 6 bases; unmatched bases: 11. The CDR3 protein is CASSLTGTGAGEQYF. The CDR3 nucleotides read TGTGCCAGCAGCTTAACTGGGACAGGGGCTGGCGAGCAGTACTTC.

CDR3 loop: CASSPGWEYGYTF. Here the CDR3 DNA reads TGTGCCAGCAGCCCAGGTTGGGAATATGGCTACACCTTC. V is TRBV27 and J is TRBJ1-2; D not resolved. This CDR3 has 13 amino acids. Germline V gene lookup returns CDR1 MNHEY and CDR2 SMNVEV (reference sequence). V lost 6 bases, J lost 5 bases, and 13 bases lay in between.

This clonotype was recorded many times. J is TRBJ2-6 and V is TRBV18; D gene uncertain. Germline CDR1 is KGHSH and CDR2 is LQKENI. The V gene lost 2 bases and the J gene lost 0 bases, with 5 bases spanning the gap. The CDR3 contains 15 residues. The CDR3 protein is CASSPDSSGANVLTF. CDR3 bases: TGTGCCAGCTCACCAGATAGCTCTGGGGCCAACGTCCTGACTTTC.

The V call is TRBV4-1, the J call TRBJ2-7; D ambiguous. V was pared by 0 bases and J by 2 bases, with 11 bases between. This CDR3 comprises 15 residues. In germline, CDR1 is MGHRA, CDR2 YSYEKL. CDR3 nucleotide sequence: TGCGCCAGCAGCCAAGAGTTGGAACTCACCTACGAGCAGTACTTC. Its protein is CASSQELELTYEQYF.

This clonotype was seen once. The chain links TRBV13 to TRBJ1-2; D not certain. The V end was cut by 2 bases, the J end by 0 bases, with 10 bases between. The CDR3 has 15 residues. CDR1 and CDR2 from the germline V gene are PRHDT and FYEKMQ (reference sequence). The CDR3 bases are TGTGCCAGCAGCTTACTGGTCGGCGCTAACTATGGCTACACCTTC. It is translated as CASSLLVGANYGYTF.

The chain employs TRBV5-5 and TRBJ2-7; 11 bases are shared with TRBD2. This CDR3 region has 15 residues. V lost 4 bases, J lost 3 bases, and 6 bases stayed unmatched. Germline CDR1 and CDR2: SGHKS and YYEKEE (reference sequence). CDR3 coding DNA: TGTGCCAGCAGCGAACAACTAGCGGGAGTCTACGAGCAGTACTTC. Translated, it gives CASSEQLAGVYEQYF.

This clonotype was counted many times. The chain uses TRBV29-1 and TRBJ1-2, with D perhaps matching TRBD1 (6 bases). This CDR3 contains 12 residues. Germline lookup yields CDR1 SQVTM and CDR2 ANQGSEA. Trimming took off 6 bases at V and 4 bases at J, with 12 bases between the two ends. CDR3 DNA: TGCAGCGTCCCACAGGGTTCCTATGGCTACACCTTC. Translated: CSVPQGSYGYTF.

There are a few counts of this clonotype. The chain uses TRBV6-5 and TRBJ1-5; D is possibly TRBD1 (6 bases). The CDR3 loop spans 13 amino acids. CDR1 and CDR2 from the germline V gene are MNHEY and SVGAGI. The V end was cut by 6 bases, the J end by 7 bases, with 13 bases between. CDR3 in amino acids: CASSRIQGQPQHF. The CDR3 bases are TGTGCCAGCAGCCGTATACAGGGACAGCCCCAGCATTTT.

The J gene is TRBJ2-7, the V gene TRBV29-1; the match to TRBD1 covers 7 bases. Germline CDR1 is SQVTM and CDR2 is ANQGSEA. V dropped 4 bases and J dropped 5; count of bases not matched to a gene: 11. The CDR3 sequence is 14 residues long. CDR3 protein: CSVVGQARIHEQYF. CDR3 DNA: TGCAGCGTTGTCGGACAGGCGAGGATCCACGAGCAGTACTTC.

This clonotype was observed a few times. The V call is TRBV29-1, the J call TRBJ2-7, with TRBD1 identical over 7 bases. The CDR3 spans 12 residues. J lost 12 bases, V lost 4 bases, and 12 bases had no gene match. Germline V lookup: CDR1 SQVTM, CDR2 ANQGSEA. The CDR3 here is CSVGEPGQSGYF. The CDR3 DNA reads TGCAGCGTTGGGGAACCGGGACAGAGTGGGTACTTC.

This chain links TRBV20-1 with TRBJ2-1, with D unclear. V was shortened by 6 bases and J by 6 bases, with 12 bases between the two germline ends. Germline CDR1 reads DFQATT; CDR2 reads SNEGSKA (reference sequence). The CDR3 contains 12 residues. This CDR3 reads CSARGPANEQFF. The DNA of the CDR3 is TGCAGTGCCCGAGGACCAGCCAATGAGCAGTTCTTC.

This chain uses TRBV20-1 with TRBJ2-7; TRBD2 matches 10 bases. In germline, CDR1 is DFQATT, CDR2 SNEGSKA (reference sequence). Trimming cost V 5 bases and J 0 bases; bases outside gene matches: 13. The length of the CDR3 is 17 residues. The CDR3 DNA sequence: TGCAGTGCTCGGGCAGGACCGACTAGCGGGCGCTCCTACGAGCAGTACTTC. Translated: CSARAGPTSGRSYEQYF.

For the CDR3, the DNA is TGTGCCGGGACAGGGTCGGCCTACGAGCAGTACTTC. Amino acids: CAGTGSAYEQYF. The V gene is TRBV2, the J gene TRBJ2-7; TRBD1 agrees at 9 bases. The ends lost 11 bases at V and 2 bases at J; junction bases unmatched: 4. The CDR3 sequence is 12 residues long. Germline loops: CDR1 SNHLY, CDR2 FYNNEI. Using reference TRBV2 and TRBJ2-7 for the parts outside the CDR3, the full variable domain is EPEVTQTPSHQVTQMGQEVILRCVPISNHLYFYWYRQILGQKVEFLVSFYNNEISEKSEIFDDQFSVERPDGSNFTLKIRSTKLEDSAMYFCAGTGSAYEQYFGPGTRLTVT.

This clonotype has only a few counts. This chain joins TRBV15 and TRBJ2-3; TRBD2 matches 9 bases. This CDR3 spans 15 amino acids. V was clipped by 3 bases and J by 5 bases; unmatched bases: 6. Germline V gene sequence: CDR1 LNHNV, CDR2 YYDKDF (reference sequence). CDR3 sequence (DNA): TGTGCCACCAGCAGGGCGGGAGGGCATGGAGATACGCAGTATTTT. It specifies CATSRAGGHGDTQYF.

As to this clonotype: This may stem from a read error, because a much larger clone lies one nucleotide away. The chain recombines TRBV29-1 with TRBJ2-3, with no clear D. The CDR3 has 13 amino acids. Trimming took 4 bases from V and 2 from J, leaving 10 bases between them. CDR1 and CDR2 from the germline V gene are SQVTM and ANQGSEA. The CDR3 sequence: CSVGCGATDTQYF. The CDR3, as DNA: TGCAGCGTTGGCTGCGGAGCCACAGATACGCAGTATTTT.

The table lists this clonotype with a few counts. This chain links TRBV28 with TRBJ2-6; either TRBD1 or TRBD2 may fit D (5 bases each). The CDR3 has 17 amino acids. Germline V gives CDR1 MDHEN, CDR2 SYDVKM. The V and J ends lost 6 bases and 4 bases respectively, with 19 bases between them. CDR3 coding DNA: TGTGCCAGCAGCCACCGGGACGTATCTCTGGGGGCCAACGTCCTGACTTTC. Its protein product is CASSHRDVSLGANVLTF. Filled out from reference TRBV28 and TRBJ2-6, the complete variable domain reads DVKVTQSSRYLVKRTGEKVFLECVQDMDHENMFWYRQDPGLGLRLIYFSYDVKMKEKGDIPEGYSVSREKKERFSLILESASTNQTSMYLCASSHRDVSLGANVLTFGAGSRLTVL.

This clonotype was seen more than once but under ten times. The rearrangement uses TRBV6-5 and TRBJ2-2; 7 positions match TRBD1. V gave up 5 bases and J gave up 0 bases; unmatched junction bases: 6. Germline lookup yields CDR1 MNHEY and CDR2 SVGAGI. This CDR3 comprises 16 residues. CDR3 in amino acids: CASSNGQETNTGELFF. The CDR3 nucleotides read TGTGCCAGCAGTAACGGACAGGAAACGAACACCGGGGAGCTGTTTTTT.

This clonotype was seen repeatedly, ten times or more. This chain links TRBV15 with TRBJ2-5; D is tentatively TRBD1 or TRBD2 (5 bases each). Per the germline V gene, CDR1 is LNHNV and CDR2 is YYDKDF (reference sequence). The CDR3 contains 13 residues. V dropped 5 bases and J dropped 4 bases, with 11 bases sitting between them. DNA of the CDR3: TGTGCCACCAGCTGGGACCTAGGAGAGACCCAGTACTTC. It specifies CATSWDLGETQYF.

The sample holds a few counts of this clonotype. The chain employs TRBV14 and TRBJ1-2; D remains unclear. The length of the CDR3 is 13 residues. With 4 bases removed from V and 6 bases from J, the gap between germline ends came to 12 bases. Germline values: CDR1 SGHDN, CDR2 FVKESK. CDR3 DNA sequence: TGTGCCAGCAGCCCGGGCGGCACCCATGGCTACACCTTC. Protein product: CASSPGGTHGYTF.

This clonotype turned up a few times. The chain uses TRBV7-9 and TRBJ2-1, with TRBD2 identical over 10 bases. V was pared by 5 bases and J by 9 bases, with 16 bases of the junction left unmatched. Germline lookup yields CDR1 SEHNR and CDR2 FQNEAQ (reference sequence). This CDR3 is 17 amino acids long. The CDR3 DNA reads as TGTGCCAGCAGCCCTATTGGAGCGGGAGGGAGTACGAGTGAGCAGTTCTTC. It translates to CASSPIGAGGSTSEQFF.

V and J are TRBV7-3 and TRBJ2-1, with a tentative D call TRBD1 (5 bases). The CDR3 length is 17 residues. The V and J ends lost 3 bases and 6 bases respectively, with 21 bases between them. Looked up from germline, CDR1 is SGHTA and CDR2 is FQGTGA. CDR3 DNA: TGTGCCAGCAGCTTTACCCCCGTGGGGCGCACAGGCAATGAGCAGTTCTTC. Its protein product is CASSFTPVGRTGNEQFF.

The chain has TRBV10-3 and TRBJ1-2, with D possibly matching TRBD1 (6 bases). Germline V gene data show CDR1 as ENHRY and CDR2 as SYGVKD. Trimming removed 6 bases at V and 8 bases at J, with 19 bases between. The CDR3 loop spans 14 amino acids. The CDR3 is CAIRETGTSEGYTF. The CDR3 DNA follows: TGTGCCATCAGGGAAACCGGGACAAGTGAGGGCTACACCTTC.

The chain employs TRBV28 and TRBJ1-1; D is undetermined. This CDR3 is 15 amino acids long. Deletions cut 3 bases from V and 5 bases from J, with 16 bases between. Germline values: CDR1 MDHEN, CDR2 SYDVKM. CDR3 coding DNA: TGTGCCAGCAGTTTTCTCCGTCCGAGTCGAACTGAAGCTTTCTTT. It codes for CASSFLRPSRTEAFF.

This chain uses TRBV21-1 with TRBJ2-7; the D call TRBD1 from the table was never checked on the DNA. TRBV21-1 corresponds to a pseudogene. The CDR3 covers 11 residues. The CDR3 bases are TGTGCCCAACGGGGGGGGGTCGAGCAGTACTTC. This sequence encodes CAQRGGVEQYF.